This T cell receptor (beta chain) stems from a study of T cell responses to AZD1222 COVID-19 vaccine (dated by TCRdb to 2020 to 2022). Turning to the overall study: AZD1222 recipients with second doses at about 4 weeks or about 12 weeks were pooled, because spike-specific TCR depth and breadth did not differ between schedules. A total of about 250 trial participants underwent TCR sequencing, of whom 200 to 220 had received two doses of AZD1222 and about 25 had received two doses of the MenACWY control vaccine. Trial participants were enrolled by age into subgroups of 18-55, 56-69 and 70-plus years, and around 150, 29 and 61 TCR-sequenced participants, respectively, were included in these subgroups. Broad study findings and their caveats: In the small 56-69-year group, the increase in depth fell short of significance, most likely because of low power. Conclusions about previously exposed vaccinees are limited, since just five or six AZD1222 recipients were seropositive for SARS-CoV-2 at baseline. The whole spike protein was spanned by vaccine-associated CD4 TCRs, and dominant responses were seen in regions 160-218 and 743-854. Epitopes outside the regions mutated in the B.1.351 and B.1.1.7 variants were reportedly recognized by nearly half of the unique spike-specific TCRs. Most participants were white British and females outnumbered males, and the authors suggested that clonal diversity may have been underestimated. Because no samples from the day 14 peak response were available, repertoires could be characterized only after the peak T cell response. After two AZD1222 doses, both the breadth and the depth of spike-specific TCRs were significantly higher than at day 0 and than in MenACWY recipients.

The CDR3, from cysteine to phenylalanine, totals 14 residues. Just the 42-base CDR3 DNA is kept, in frame starting at base 1. Looking up the germline V gene yields CDR1 MNHEY and CDR2 SVGAGI. Cut back by 7 bases and 2 bases, the V and J ends lie 15 bases apart. The CDR3 regions of human TCRbeta chains were analyzed by immunosequencing. On the study's bioinformatics: Repertoire TCRs were matched against a reference library of SARS-CoV-2-specific TCRs generated with the MIRA antigen-specificity platform. Breadth was defined as the fraction of unique TCRs that were SARS-CoV-2-associated, and depth was defined as the fraction of total T cells that were SARS-CoV-2-associated. Using the MIRA data, each spike-specific TCR was mapped to the spike region that the TCR reacts to and placed in a CD4 or CD8 class. Log10-transformed breadth and depth values were compared by one-way ANOVA with Sidak's multiple comparisons tests. This is the immuneACCESS table as TCRdb keeps it, with only in-frame sequences that have V and J called. A part of the clones is gone; compared with another copy, unresolved V genes explain less than half, and the rest is unexplained. V and J calls and clone size come straight from that table; D and trimming were deduced from the DNA. The sample profile shows over 70,000 clones; 85% of them were found once. The ten top clones hold roughly 22% of the sample.

The time point label on this specimen signifies: baseline before first vaccination. Samples from vaccinated people were obtained from the UK trials COV001 and COV002, which included a single-blind randomized controlled phase 2/3 trial of AZD1222 (ChAdOx1 nCoV-19) in healthy adults. For TCRbeta chain sequencing, PBMC samples were collected from trial participants at day 0 and at day 28 after the second dose. Regarding this clone: This receptor's antigen is unknown. Per-base quality was not reported, and no clone a single base away is much larger than it.

Source: peripheral blood, taken on day 0 of AZD1222 vaccination. This clonotype was obtained from an adult in good health. The chain uses TRBV6-5 and TRBJ2-7; TRBD2 could be the D gene, as 5 bases match. Here is the DNA: TGTGCCAGCACCTCACGACCGGGAACCTACGAGCAGTACTTC. Translated, this gives CASTSRPGTYEQYF.